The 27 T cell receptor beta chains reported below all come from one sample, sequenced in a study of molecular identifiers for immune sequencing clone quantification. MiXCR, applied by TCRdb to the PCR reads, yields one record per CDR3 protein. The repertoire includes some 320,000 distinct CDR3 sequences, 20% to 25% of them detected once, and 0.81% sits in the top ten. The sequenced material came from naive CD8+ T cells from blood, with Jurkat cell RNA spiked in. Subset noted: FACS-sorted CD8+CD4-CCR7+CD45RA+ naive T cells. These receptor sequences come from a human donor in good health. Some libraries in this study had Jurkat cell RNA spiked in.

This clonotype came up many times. The CDR3: CASSLDDEVEQYF. The CDR3, as DNA: TGTGCCAGCAGCCTGGACGATGAAGTCGAGCAGTACTTC. J is TRBJ2-7 and V is TRBV11-2, with D hard to call. The CDR3 has 13 residues. CDR1 SGHAT and CDR2 FQNNGV come from the germline V gene. V lost 5 bases and J lost 6, with 14 bases in between.

The CDR3 DNA is TGCGCCAGCAGCCAAGATCTTGAGGGGCCGACGGCAGATACGCAGTATTTT. Translating it yields CASSQDLEGPTADTQYF. The V call is TRBV4-3, the J call TRBJ2-3; either TRBD1 or TRBD2 may fit D (5 bases each). The CDR3 is made up of 17 amino acids. The germline V and J ends were trimmed by 0 bases and 4 bases, with 17 bases remaining between them. Germline-derived CDR1 and CDR2 are LGHNA and YSLEER.

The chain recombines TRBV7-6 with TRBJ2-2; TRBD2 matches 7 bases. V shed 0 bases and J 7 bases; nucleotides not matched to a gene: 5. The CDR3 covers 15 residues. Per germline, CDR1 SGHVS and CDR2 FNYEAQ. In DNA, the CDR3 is TGTGCCAGCAGCTTAGCGGGAGGGTTTGGCGGGGAGCTGTTTTTT. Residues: CASSLAGGFGGELFF.

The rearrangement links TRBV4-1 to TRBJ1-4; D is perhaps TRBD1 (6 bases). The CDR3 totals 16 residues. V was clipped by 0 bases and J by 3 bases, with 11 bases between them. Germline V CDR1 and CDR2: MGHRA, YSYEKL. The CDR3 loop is CASSQELGAANEKLFF. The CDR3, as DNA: TGCGCCAGCAGCCAAGAGCTGGGGGCTGCTAATGAAAAACTGTTTTTT.

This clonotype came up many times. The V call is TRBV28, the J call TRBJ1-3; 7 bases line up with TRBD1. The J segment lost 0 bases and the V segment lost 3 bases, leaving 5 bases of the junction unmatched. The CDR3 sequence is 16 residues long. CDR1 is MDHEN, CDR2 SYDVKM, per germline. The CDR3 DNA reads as TGTGCCAGCAGTTTTTCGGACAGGAGCTCTGGAAACACCATATATTTT. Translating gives CASSFSDRSSGNTIYF.

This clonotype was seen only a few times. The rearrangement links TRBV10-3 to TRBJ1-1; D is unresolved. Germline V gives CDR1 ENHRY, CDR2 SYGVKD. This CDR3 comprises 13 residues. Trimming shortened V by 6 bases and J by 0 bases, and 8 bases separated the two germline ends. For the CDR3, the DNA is TGTGCCATCAGGGACCCACTGAACACTGAAGCTTTCTTT. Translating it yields CAIRDPLNTEAFF.

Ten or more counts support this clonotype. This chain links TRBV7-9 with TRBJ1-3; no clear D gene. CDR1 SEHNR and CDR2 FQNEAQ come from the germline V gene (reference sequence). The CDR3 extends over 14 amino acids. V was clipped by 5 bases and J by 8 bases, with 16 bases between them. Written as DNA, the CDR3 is TGTGCCAGCAGCCCGAAGGACGGATCGGACACCATATATTTT. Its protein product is CASSPKDGSDTIYF.

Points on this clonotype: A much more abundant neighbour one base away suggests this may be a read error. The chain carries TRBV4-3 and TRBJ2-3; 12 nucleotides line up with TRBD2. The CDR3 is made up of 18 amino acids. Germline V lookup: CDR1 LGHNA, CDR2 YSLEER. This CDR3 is CTSSQDRLAGALSDTQYF. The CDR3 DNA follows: TGCACCAGCAGCCAAGATAGACTAGCGGGAGCATTGTCAGATACGCAGTATTTT.

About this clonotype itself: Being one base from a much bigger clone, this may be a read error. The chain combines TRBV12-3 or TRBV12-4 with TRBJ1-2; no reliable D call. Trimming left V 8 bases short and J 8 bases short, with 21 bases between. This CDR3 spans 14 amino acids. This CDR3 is CASASLGGVLGYTF. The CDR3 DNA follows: TGTGCCAGCGCCTCCCTAGGCGGGGTCCTAGGCTACACCTTC.

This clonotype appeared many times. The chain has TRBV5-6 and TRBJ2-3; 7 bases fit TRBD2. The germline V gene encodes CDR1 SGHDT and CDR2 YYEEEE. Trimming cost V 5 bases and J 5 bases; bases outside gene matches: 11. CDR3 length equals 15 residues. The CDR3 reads CASSAGTTGRDTQYF. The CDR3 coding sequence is TGTGCCAGCAGTGCCGGGACTACGGGGAGAGATACGCAGTATTTT. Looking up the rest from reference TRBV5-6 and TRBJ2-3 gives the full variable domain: DAGVTQSPTHLIKTRGQQVTLRCSPKSGHDTVSWYQQALGQGPQFIFQYYEEEERQRGNFPDRFSGHQFPNYSSELNVNALLLGDSALYLCASSAGTTGRDTQYFGPGTRLTVL.

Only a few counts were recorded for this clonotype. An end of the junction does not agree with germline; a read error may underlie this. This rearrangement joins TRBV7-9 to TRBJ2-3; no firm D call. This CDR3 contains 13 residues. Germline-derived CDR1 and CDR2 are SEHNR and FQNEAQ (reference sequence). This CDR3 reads CVSSLALEDTQYF. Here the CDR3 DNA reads TGTGTCAGCAGCTTAGCCCTAGAAGATACGCAGTATTTT.

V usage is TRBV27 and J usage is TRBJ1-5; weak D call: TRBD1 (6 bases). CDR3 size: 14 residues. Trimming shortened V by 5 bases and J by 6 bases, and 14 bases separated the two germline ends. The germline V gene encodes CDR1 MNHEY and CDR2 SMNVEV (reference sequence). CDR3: CASSERGSSQPQHF. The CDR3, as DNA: TGTGCCAGCAGTGAAAGGGGGAGTTCTCAGCCCCAGCATTTT.

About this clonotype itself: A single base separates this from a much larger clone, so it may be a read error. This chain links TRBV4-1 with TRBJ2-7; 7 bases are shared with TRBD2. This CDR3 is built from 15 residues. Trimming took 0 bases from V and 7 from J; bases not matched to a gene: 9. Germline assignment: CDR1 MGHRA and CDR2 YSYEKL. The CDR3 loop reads CASSQEGRDYNEQYF. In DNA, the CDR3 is TGCGCCAGCAGCCAAGAGGGCAGGGACTACAATGAGCAGTACTTC.

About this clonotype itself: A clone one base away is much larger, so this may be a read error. CDR3 sequence: CASSQPNRDLSQETQYF. DNA for the CDR3: TGCGCCAGCAGCCAGCCAAACCGGGACCTGTCCCAAGAGACCCAGTACTTC. The chain employs TRBV4-1 and TRBJ2-5, with D perhaps assigned TRBD1 or TRBD2 (5 bases each). Germline V gene sequence: CDR1 MGHRA, CDR2 YSYEKL. The V gene lost 3 bases and the J gene lost 1 base, with 18 bases spanning the gap. The length of the CDR3 is 17 residues.

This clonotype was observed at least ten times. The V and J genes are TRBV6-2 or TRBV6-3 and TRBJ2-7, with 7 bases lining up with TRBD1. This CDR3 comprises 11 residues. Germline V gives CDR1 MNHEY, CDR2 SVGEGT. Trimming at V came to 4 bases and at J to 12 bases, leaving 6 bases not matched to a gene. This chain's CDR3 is CASSSDRSPYF. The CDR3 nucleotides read TGTGCCAGCAGTTCGGACAGGTCGCCGTACTTC.

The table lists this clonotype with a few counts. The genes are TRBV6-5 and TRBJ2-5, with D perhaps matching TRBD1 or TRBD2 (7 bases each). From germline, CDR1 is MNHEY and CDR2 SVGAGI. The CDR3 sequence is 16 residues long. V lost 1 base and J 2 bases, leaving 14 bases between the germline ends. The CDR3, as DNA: TGTGCCAGCAGTTACTGGCAGGGGGGAGGGCAAGAGACCCAGTACTTC. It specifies CASSYWQGGGQETQYF.

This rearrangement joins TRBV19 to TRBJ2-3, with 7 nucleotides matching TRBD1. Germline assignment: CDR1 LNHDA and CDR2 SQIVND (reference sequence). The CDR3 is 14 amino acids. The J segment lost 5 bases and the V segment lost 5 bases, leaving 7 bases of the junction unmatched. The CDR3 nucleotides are TGTGCCAGTAGTTGGGACAGTCGAGGAGATACGCAGTATTTT. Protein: CASSWDSRGDTQYF.

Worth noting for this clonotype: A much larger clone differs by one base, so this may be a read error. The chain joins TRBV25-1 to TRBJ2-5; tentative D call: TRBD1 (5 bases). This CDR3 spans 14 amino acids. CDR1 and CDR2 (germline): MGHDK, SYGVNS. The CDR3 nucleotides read TGTGCCGGCAGTGAACGTAGGGGTTGGGAGACCCAGTACTTC. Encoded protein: CAGSERRGWETQYF.

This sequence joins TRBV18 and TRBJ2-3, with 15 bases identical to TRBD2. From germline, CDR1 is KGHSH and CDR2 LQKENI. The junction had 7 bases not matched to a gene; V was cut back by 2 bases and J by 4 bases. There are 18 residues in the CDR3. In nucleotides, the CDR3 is TGTGCCAGCTCACCATTTACGGGACTAGCGGGAGGAGCAGATACGCAGTATTTT. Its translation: CASSPFTGLAGGADTQYF.

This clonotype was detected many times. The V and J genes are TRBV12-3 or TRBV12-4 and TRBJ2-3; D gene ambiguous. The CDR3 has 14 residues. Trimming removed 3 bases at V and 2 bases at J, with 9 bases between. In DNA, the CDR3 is TGTGCCAGCAGTTTTTTACTTAACACAGATACGCAGTATTTT. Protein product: CASSFLLNTDTQYF.

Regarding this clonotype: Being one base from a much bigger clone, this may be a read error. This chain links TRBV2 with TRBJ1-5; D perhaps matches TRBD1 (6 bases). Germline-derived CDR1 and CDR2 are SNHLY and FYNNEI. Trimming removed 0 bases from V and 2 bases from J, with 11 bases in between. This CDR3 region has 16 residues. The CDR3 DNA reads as TGTGCCAGCAGTGAAGCGCTGGGGGCTCGCAATCAGCCCCAGCATTTT. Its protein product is CASSEALGARNQPQHF.

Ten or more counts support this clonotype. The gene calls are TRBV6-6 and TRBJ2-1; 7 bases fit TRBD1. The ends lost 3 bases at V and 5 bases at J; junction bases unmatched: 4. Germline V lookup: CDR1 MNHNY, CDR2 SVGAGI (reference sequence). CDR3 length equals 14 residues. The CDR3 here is CASSYSGQNNEQFF. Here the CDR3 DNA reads TGTGCCAGCAGTTATTCGGGACAGAACAATGAGCAGTTCTTC.

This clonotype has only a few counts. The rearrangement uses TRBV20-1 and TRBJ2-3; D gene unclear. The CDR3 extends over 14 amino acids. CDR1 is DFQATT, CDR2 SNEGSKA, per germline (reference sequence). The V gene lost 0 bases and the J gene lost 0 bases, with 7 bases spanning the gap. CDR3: CSARDMYSTDTQYF. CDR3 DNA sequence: TGCAGTGCTAGAGATATGTACAGCACAGATACGCAGTATTTT.

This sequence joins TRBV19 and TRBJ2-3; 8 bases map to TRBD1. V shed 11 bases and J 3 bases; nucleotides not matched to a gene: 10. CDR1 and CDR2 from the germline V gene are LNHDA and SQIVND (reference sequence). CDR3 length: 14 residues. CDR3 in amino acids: CAVLGQGRTDTQYF. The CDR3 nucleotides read TGTGCCGTTCTTGGACAGGGAAGGACAGATACGCAGTATTTT.

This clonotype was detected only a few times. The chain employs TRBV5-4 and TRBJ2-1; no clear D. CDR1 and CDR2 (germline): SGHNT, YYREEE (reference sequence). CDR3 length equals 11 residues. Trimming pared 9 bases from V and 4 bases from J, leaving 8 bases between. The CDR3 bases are TGTGCCATCCAGTATTACAATGAGCAGTTCTTC. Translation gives CAIQYYNEQFF. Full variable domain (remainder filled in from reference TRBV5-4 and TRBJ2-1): ETGVTQSPTHLIKTRGQQVTLRCSSQSGHNTVSWYQQALGQGPQFIFQYYREEENGRGNFPPRFSGLQFPNYSSELNVNALELDDSALYLCAIQYYNEQFFGPGTRLTVL.

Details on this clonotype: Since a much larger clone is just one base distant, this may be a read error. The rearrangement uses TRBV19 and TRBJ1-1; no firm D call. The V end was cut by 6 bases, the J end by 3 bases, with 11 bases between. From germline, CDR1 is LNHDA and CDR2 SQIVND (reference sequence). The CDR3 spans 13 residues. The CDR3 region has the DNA TGTGCCAGTAGCGGTTACTCATACACTGAAGCTTTCTTT. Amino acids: CASSGYSYTEAFF. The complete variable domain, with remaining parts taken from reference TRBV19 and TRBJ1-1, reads DGGITQSPKYLFRKEGQNVTLSCEQNLNHDAMYWYRQDPGQGLRLIYYSQIVNDFQKGDIAEGYSVSREKKESFPLTVTSAQKNPTAFYLCASSGYSYTEAFFGQGTRLTVV.

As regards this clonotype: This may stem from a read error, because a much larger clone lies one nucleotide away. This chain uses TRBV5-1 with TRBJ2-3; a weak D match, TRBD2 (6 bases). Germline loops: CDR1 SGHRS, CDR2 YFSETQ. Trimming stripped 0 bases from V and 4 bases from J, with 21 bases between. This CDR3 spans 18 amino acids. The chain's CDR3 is CASSLEGASAWPADTQYF. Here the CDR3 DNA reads TGCGCCAGCAGCTTGGAAGGGGCTAGCGCCTGGCCCGCAGATACGCAGTATTTT.